This record concerns one T cell receptor beta chain sequence. V was trimmed by 10 bases and J by 4 bases, leaving 16 bases between them. CDR1 is KGHDR, CDR2 SFDVKD, per germline. This CDR3 is 15 amino acids long. These data originate in a study of control samples from healthy donors and cancer patients. TCRdb keeps only in-frame clones here, not all; method: immunoSEQ multiplex PCR. The profile shows 2,800 or so clones, around 94% of them singletons. This TCR was recovered from a man between 65 and 79 years old with lung cancer. This chain joins TRBV24-1 and TRBJ2-6; D might be TRBD2 (5 bases). The material sequenced was PBMCs. CDR3 in amino acids: CATARRGAGANVLTF. For the CDR3, the DNA is TGTGCCACAGCGCGACGGGGAGCCGGGGCCAACGTCCTGACTTTC.